Included here is one T cell receptor (beta chain) sequence, with context. The record originates from a study of blood T cell repertoires in COVID-19. V was pared by 1 base and J by 1 base, with 10 bases between. The CDR3 runs to 15 residues. The germline V gene encodes CDR1 LGHNA and CDR2 YNFKEQ. Per the original methods: For nucleated cells, counts were estimated from reference gene primer amplification. Data came from immunoSEQ multiplex PCR; TCRdb stores just in-frame clones and leaves some out. That table supplies the V and J calls and clone size; D and trimming were determined from the DNA. Of some 200,000 clones listed, roughly 87% are singletons. Cohort 3 recovered donors had two negative PCRs, clearance, or symptom resolution.

The rearrangement joins TRBV4-2 to TRBJ1-1; D gene uncertain. Specimen: PBMCs or T cells enriched from blood (not recorded which). This sequence was found in a woman under 40 who had recovered from COVID-19. The CDR3 DNA sequence: TGTGCCAGCAGCCAAGTTCGATCGGGGAACACTGAAGCTTTCTTT. It yields the protein CASSQVRSGNTEAFF.